What follows are 25 T cell receptor beta chains derived from one specimen sequenced in a study of blood T cell repertoires in COVID-19. Some clones are missing from TCRdb's copy, which holds only in-frame ones; the method was immunoSEQ multiplex PCR. The repertoire consists of around 130,000 clones, with roughly nine tenths occurring once and the leading ten covering about 4%. The material sequenced was peripheral blood. Receptors were obtained from a man in his fifties or sixties with active COVID-19.

The chain uses TRBV3-1 (or the pseudogene TRBV3-2) and TRBJ1-6, with a weak D call TRBD1 (5 bases). V was trimmed by 4 bases and J by 1 base, leaving 8 bases between them. The CDR3 is 15 amino acids. Germline assignment: CDR1 LGHDT and CDR2 YNNKEL (reference sequence). The CDR3 sequence is CASSPRQSYNSPLHF. CDR3 bases: TGTGCCAGCAGCCCGAGACAGTCCTATAATTCACCCCTCCACTTT.

V usage is TRBV9 and J usage is TRBJ2-2; 7 nucleotides line up with TRBD1. The CDR3 loop spans 15 amino acids. Per germline, CDR1 SGDLS and CDR2 YYNGEE. V gave up 2 bases and J gave up 4 bases; unmatched junction bases: 5. DNA of the CDR3: TGTGCCAGCAGCGTTCGACAGGGTTCCACCGGGGAGCTGTTTTTT. Its translation is CASSVRQGSTGELFF.

The rearrangement joins TRBV15 to TRBJ2-1; 8 nucleotides match TRBD2. The V gene's germline CDR1 is LNHNV and CDR2 YYDKDF (reference sequence). CDR3 length: 16 amino acids. V shed 1 base, J shed 6 bases, and the junction held 8 bases outside the gene matches. The CDR3 region has the DNA TGTGCCACCAGCAGAGTCGACGGGAGGGCCAGCAATGAGCAGTTCTTC. This encodes CATSRVDGRASNEQFF.

The chain joins TRBV5-4 to TRBJ1-4; D is possibly TRBD1 (5 bases). V lost 4 bases to trimming and J lost 8 bases, with 15 bases between them. The CDR3 runs 14 residues. The germline V gene encodes CDR1 SGHNT and CDR2 YYREEE (reference sequence). CDR3 coding DNA: TGTGCCAGCAGCCTCCGCGGGGGGGGAGAAAAACTGTTTTTT. It encodes CASSLRGGGEKLFF.

V gene TRBV30 combines with J gene TRBJ1-2; D not certain. Germline assignment: CDR1 GTSNPN and CDR2 SVGIG (reference sequence). Trimming left V 3 bases short and J 4 bases short, with 9 bases between. CDR3 length equals 12 residues. The CDR3 region has the DNA TGTGCCTGGAGCCTTGCTAGCTATGGCTACACCTTC. Translating it yields CAWSLASYGYTF. The variable domain in full, with the rest retrieved from reference TRBV30 and TRBJ1-2, is SQTIHQWPATLVQPVGSPLSLECTVEGTSNPNLYWYRQAAGRGLQLLFYSVGIGQISSEVPQNLSASRPQDRQFILSSKKLLLSDSGFYLCAWSLASYGYTFGSGTRLTVV.

This clone was observed once. The J gene is TRBJ1-2, the V gene TRBV6-5, with unresolved D. V dropped 6 bases and J dropped 3 bases, with 17 bases sitting between them. Germline V gene lookup returns CDR1 MNHEY and CDR2 SVGAGI. The CDR3 is 15 residues long. CDR3 amino acids: CASRGLDGIYYGYTF. CDR3 in DNA: TGTGCCAGCAGAGGACTAGACGGCATCTACTATGGCTACACCTTC.

The CDR3 DNA follows: TGTGCCAGCAGGGATAAAGACAGTCCGTATGGCTACACCTTC. It yields the protein CASRDKDSPYGYTF. The chain employs TRBV7-2 and TRBJ1-2; a possible D gene is TRBD1 (5 bases). The V end lost 6 bases, the J end lost 5 bases, and 16 bases lay between the germline ends. CDR1 SGHTA and CDR2 FQGNSA come from the germline V gene. The CDR3 is 14 amino acids.

V is TRBV7-9 and J is TRBJ1-2; 7 nucleotides align to TRBD1. This CDR3 has 14 residues. J gave up 2 bases and V 5 bases, and 5 bases lay outside the gene matches. Per germline, CDR1 SEHNR and CDR2 FQNEAQ (reference sequence). CDR3 DNA sequence: TGTGCCAGCAGCCTCCGGGACAGCAACTATGGCTACACCTTC. Residues: CASSLRDSNYGYTF.

The V and J genes are TRBV7-3 and TRBJ2-2, with D possibly being TRBD2 (6 bases). Germline values: CDR1 SGHTA, CDR2 FQGTGA. The CDR3 sequence is 14 residues long. The V and J ends lost 11 bases and 0 bases respectively, with 13 bases between them. This CDR3 is CASSRGANTGELFF. The CDR3 nucleotides read TGTGCCTCGTCGCGGGGAGCGAACACCGGGGAGCTGTTTTTT. The entire variable domain, with the rest obtained from reference TRBV7-3 and TRBJ2-2, is as follows: GAGVSQTPSNKVTEKGKYVELRCDPISGHTALYWYRQSLGQGPEFLIYFQGTGAADDSGLPNDRFFAVRPEGSVSTLKIQRTERGDSAVYLCASSRGANTGELFFGEGSRLTVL.

This chain uses TRBV4-1 with TRBJ1-1, with D possibly being TRBD1 (6 bases). This CDR3 spans 13 amino acids. V was trimmed by 1 base and J by 8 bases, leaving 11 bases between them. The germline V gene encodes CDR1 MGHRA and CDR2 YSYEKL. The CDR3 reads CASSQVSGEEAFF. The CDR3 DNA sequence: TGCGCCAGCAGCCAAGTTTCAGGGGAAGAAGCTTTCTTT.

This clone has a single count. The genes are TRBV25-1 and TRBJ1-1; no definite D call. The CDR3 covers 14 residues. Trimming took 3 bases from V and 2 from J, leaving 10 bases between them. Germline V gene lookup returns CDR1 MGHDK and CDR2 SYGVNS. The CDR3 is CASSDVSTNTEAFF. CDR3 in DNA: TGTGCCAGCAGTGATGTGAGTACCAACACTGAAGCTTTCTTT. Combining the CDR3 with reference TRBV25-1 and TRBJ1-1 gives the whole variable domain EADIYQTPRYLVIGTGKKITLECSQTMGHDKMYWYQQDPGMELHLIHYSYGVNSTEKGDLSSESTVSRIRTEHFPLTLESARPSHTSQYLCASSDVSTNTEAFFGQGTRLTVV.

The chain recombines TRBV19 with TRBJ2-1; 14 positions agree with TRBD2. Unmatched junction bases numbered 3, after V lost 4 bases and J lost 4 bases. CDR3 length equals 16 residues. CDR1 is LNHDA and CDR2 is SQIVND in the germline V gene (reference sequence). The CDR3 DNA reads TGTGCCAGTAGTAAGGGACTAGCGGGGGATTACAATGAGCAGTTCTTC. Translated: CASSKGLAGDYNEQFF.

The CDR3 region is CASSVAAVGELFF. CDR3 nucleotides: TGTGCCAGCAGTGTAGCGGCGGTCGGGGAGCTGTTTTTT. This sequence joins TRBV6-1 and TRBJ2-2; perhaps TRBD2 as D (6 bases). There are 13 residues in the CDR3. Trimming removed 4 bases from V and 7 bases from J, with 10 bases in between. Germline-derived CDR1 and CDR2 are MNHNS and SASEGT.

The chain joins TRBV12-3 or TRBV12-4 to TRBJ1-1, with D possibly being TRBD1 (5 bases). Trimming pared 6 bases from V and 7 bases from J, leaving 15 bases between. The CDR3 runs 13 residues. The DNA of the CDR3 is TGTGCCAGCAGATCCGTGGGGGGGGTTGAAGCTTTCTTT. Translation: CASRSVGGVEAFF.

The chain carries TRBV11-2 and TRBJ1-1; a possible D gene is TRBD1 (5 bases). This CDR3 region has 13 residues. CDR1 and CDR2 (germline): SGHAT, FQNNGV. V gave up 7 bases and J gave up 5 bases, with 14 bases separating them. CDR3: CASKLAGFTEAFF. In DNA, the CDR3 is TGTGCCAGCAAACTAGCAGGGTTTACTGAAGCTTTCTTT.

J is TRBJ1-2 and V is TRBV18; TRBD1 matches at 9 bases. CDR1 and CDR2 (germline): KGHSH, LQKENI. The V and J ends lost 4 bases and 8 bases, in that order; junction bases with no gene match: 5. The CDR3 sequence is 13 residues long. CDR3 DNA: TGTGCCAGCTCACGGGACAGGGATAACGGCTACACCTTC. Its translation is CASSRDRDNGYTF.

This chain links TRBV5-5 with TRBJ1-4; 8 nucleotides line up with TRBD1. The CDR3 length is 15 residues. With 4 bases clipped from V and 6 bases from J, the junction kept 8 bases outside the gene matches. CDR1 is SGHKS, CDR2 YYEKEE, per germline (reference sequence). The CDR3 protein is CASSVRGQEDEKLFF. The CDR3 DNA follows: TGTGCCAGCAGCGTACGGGGACAGGAAGATGAAAAACTGTTTTTT.

This rearrangement joins TRBV6-6 to TRBJ2-2, with 9 positions matching TRBD2. The germline CDR1 and CDR2 sequences are MNHNY and SVGAGI (reference sequence). The CDR3 spans 16 residues. V lost 6 bases to trimming and J lost 6 bases; unmatched junction nucleotides: 11. For the CDR3, the DNA is TGTGCCAGCAGACCTGGCGGGAGGGGAGAACCCGGGGAGCTGTTTTTT. Translation: CASRPGGRGEPGELFF.

The gene calls are TRBV6-4 and TRBJ1-1; the match to TRBD1 covers 7 bases. Germline CDR1 reads MRHNA; CDR2 reads SNTAGT. This CDR3 is built from 14 residues. J gave up 10 bases and V 0 bases, and 8 bases lay outside the gene matches. The CDR3 reads CASSDSNRGHGAFF. The CDR3 DNA reads TGTGCCAGCAGTGACTCAAACAGGGGCCATGGAGCTTTCTTT.

The CDR3 sequence: CASSGGTSISETQYF. In DNA form, the CDR3 reads TGTGCCAGCAGCGGGGGGACTAGCATATCGGAGACCCAGTACTTC. This chain connects TRBV9 to TRBJ2-5, with 9 bases matching TRBD2. V was clipped by 3 bases and J by 5 bases; unmatched bases: 8. In germline, CDR1 is SGDLS, CDR2 YYNGEE. The CDR3 spans 15 residues. Based on the CDR3 plus reference TRBV9 and TRBJ2-5, the full variable domain is DSGVTQTPKHLITATGQRVTLRCSPRSGDLSVYWYQQSLDQGLQFLIQYYNGEERAKGNILERFSAQQFPDLHSELNLSSLELGDSALYFCASSGGTSISETQYFGPGTRLLVL.

In its sample, this clone was seen once. The chain couples TRBV11-1 to TRBJ2-7, with 9 bases identical to TRBD1. The trim removed 2 bases at V and 9 bases at J, leaving 11 bases unmatched. Germline V gene sequence: CDR1 SGHAT, CDR2 FQDESV (reference sequence). CDR3 length equals 15 residues. The DNA for the CDR3 is TGTGCCAGCAGCTTAACGACCGGGACAGGGACCGCGCAGTACTTC. Amino acid sequence: CASSLTTGTGTAQYF.

The J gene is TRBJ1-3, the V gene TRBV20-1; D not certain. V dropped 3 bases and J dropped 0 bases, with 6 bases sitting between them. The CDR3 runs 13 residues. Germline assignment: CDR1 DFQATT and CDR2 SNEGSKA (reference sequence). CDR3: CSASSPSGNTIYF. The CDR3 nucleotides read TGCAGTGCTAGTTCTCCCTCTGGAAACACCATATATTTT.

This rearrangement joins TRBV7-2 to TRBJ2-1; D unclear. The CDR3 is 12 amino acids. The V gene's germline CDR1 is SGHTA and CDR2 FQGNSA. V was trimmed by 4 bases and J by 4 bases, leaving 5 bases between them. This chain's CDR3 is CASSSQYNEQFF. The DNA of the CDR3 is TGTGCCAGCAGCTCACAGTACAATGAGCAGTTCTTC.

The gene calls are TRBV19 and TRBJ1-5, with 8 bases matching TRBD1. V was clipped by 7 bases and J by 5 bases; unmatched bases: 10. The CDR3 has 15 amino acids. CDR1 LNHDA and CDR2 SQIVND come from the germline V gene (reference sequence). The CDR3 spells CASTRQGRFDQPQHF. For the CDR3, the DNA is TGTGCCAGTACCCGACAGGGGAGGTTCGATCAGCCCCAGCATTTT.

This chain uses TRBV7-9 with TRBJ2-3; 9 positions agree with TRBD2. From germline, CDR1 is SEHNR and CDR2 FQNEAQ (reference sequence). The CDR3 extends over 16 amino acids. Trimming removed 5 bases from V and 1 base from J; junction bases left unmatched: 7. This CDR3 reads CASSHHERGGTDTQYF. The CDR3 DNA reads as TGTGCCAGCAGCCATCACGAGCGGGGGGGCACAGATACGCAGTATTTT.